These T cell receptor beta chains were read from a single sample in a study of technical replicates of blood from several donors. TCRdb's copy holds only in-frame clones and misses some; the assay was immunoSEQ multiplex PCR. The table lists 70,000 to 95,000 clones, around 92% of them singletons. Sequenced: T cells isolated from PBMCs. Every receptor here comes from a human donor in good health. Some clones in this sample may be carry-over from other donors' samples. Both conserved end residues are part of each CDR3. The D gene is left open where the match is weak. A row's size may be missing; if present it is once, few, many or a size class.

clone_size	v_call	j_call	d_call	cdr3_length	cdr3_aa	cdr3_nt
.	TRBV5-5	TRBJ1-5	.	17	CASSYQYRDYSNQPQHF	TGTGCCAGCAGCTATCAGTACAGGGATTATAGCAATCAGCCCCAGCATTTT
.	TRBV2	TRBJ2-1	.	16	CASVVEGVGLYNEQFF	TGTGCCAGCGTGGTAGAGGGAGTCGGACTCTACAATGAGCAGTTCTTC
.	TRBV7-2	TRBJ1-2	TRBD1	14	CASSLAGTGLGYTF	TGTGCCAGCAGCTTAGCCGGGACAGGGCTCGGCTACACCTTC
.	TRBV28	TRBJ2-7	.	12	CASTKGVLEQYF	TGTGCCAGCACCAAAGGGGTACTCGAGCAGTACTTC
once	TRBV7-9	TRBJ2-7	.	13	CASSLTVAYEQYF	TGTGCCAGCAGCTTGACAGTTGCCTACGAGCAGTACTTC
.	TRBV30	TRBJ2-3	.	14	CAWGGNLGTDTQYF	TGTGCCTGGGGTGGAAATTTAGGCACAGATACGCAGTATTTT
.	TRBV6-1	TRBJ2-3	.	15	CASSETGVGTDTQYF	TGTGCCAGCAGTGAAACAGGAGTAGGTACAGATACGCAGTATTTT
.	TRBV28	TRBJ2-7	TRBD2	16	CASSTPSTGGPYEQYF	TGTGCCAGCAGTACCCCCTCTACGGGAGGGCCCTACGAGCAGTACTTC
.	TRBV4-3	TRBJ1-5	.	15	CASSQGRGTGQPQHF	TGCGCCAGCAGCCAAGGTCGGGGGACTGGTCAGCCCCAGCATTTT
few	TRBV11-2	TRBJ1-1	TRBD1	14	CASSQPDRAFEAFF	TGTGCCAGCAGCCAGCCGGACAGGGCGTTTGAAGCTTTCTTT
.	TRBV15	TRBJ1-1	TRBD1	15	CATSRRDRRDTEAFF	TGTGCCACCAGCCGACGGGACAGGCGAGACACTGAAGCTTTCTTT
.	TRBV10-3	TRBJ1-1	.	14	CAISGTNKQAEAFF	TGTGCCATCAGTGGGACAAATAAACAGGCTGAAGCTTTCTTT
.	TRBV30	TRBJ1-2	.	13	CAWTGGTNYGYTF	TGTGCCTGGACGGGGGGAACTAACTATGGCTACACCTTC
.	TRBV6-5	TRBJ2-7	.	13	CASSRTEVYEQYF	TGTGCCAGCAGTCGGACGGAGGTTTACGAGCAGTACTTC
.	TRBV14	TRBJ1-1	.	16	CASSQVGGWANTEAFF	TGTGCCAGCAGCCAAGTAGGCGGGTGGGCGAACACTGAAGCTTTCTTT
.	TRBV19	TRBJ2-1	TRBD2	14	CASTSSGPYNEQFF	TGTGCCAGCACATCTAGCGGACCCTACAATGAGCAGTTCTTC
.	TRBV28	TRBJ1-1	.	15	CASIRNRVPNTEAFF	TGTGCCAGCATCCGGAACAGGGTTCCGAACACTGAAGCTTTCTTT